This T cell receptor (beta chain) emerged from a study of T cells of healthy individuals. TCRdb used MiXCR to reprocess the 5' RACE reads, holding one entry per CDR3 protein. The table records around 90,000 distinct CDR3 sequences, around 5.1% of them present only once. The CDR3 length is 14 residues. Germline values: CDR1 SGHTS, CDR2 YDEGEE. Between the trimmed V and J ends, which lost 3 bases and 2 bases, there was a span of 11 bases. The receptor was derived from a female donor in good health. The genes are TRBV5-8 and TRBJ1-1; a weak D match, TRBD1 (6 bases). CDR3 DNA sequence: TGTGCCAGCAGCTGGGGGCAGATAAACACTGAAGCTTTCTTT. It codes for CASSWGQINTEAFF.